This record looks at one T cell receptor beta chain sequence and its context. This sample stems from a study of CD8+CD57+ T cells in acquired aplastic anemia. It was genomic DNA that served as the template for profiling TCR beta VDJ and CDR3. From the reads, TCRdb called clonotypes with MiXCR, one entry per CDR3 protein. The top ten hold 16% of the sample, which has 50,000 or so distinct CDR3 sequences, 55% to 70% seen once. The CDR3 has 12 residues. Germline CDR1 and CDR2: SNHLY and FYNNEI. V dropped 11 bases and J dropped 5 bases, with 15 bases sitting between them. By flow cytometry, patients selected for sequencing had shown an expansion of CD8+CD57+ cells.

Sequencing input: sorted CD4+, CD8+, or CD8+CD57+ T cells (not recorded which) from PBMCs. This sequence originates from a human donor with aplastic anemia. The chain joins TRBV2 to TRBJ2-5; possible D gene TRBD1, 6 bases. CDR3 sequence reads: CAGGRGEETQYF. CDR3 DNA: TGTGCCGGGGGCAGGGGCGAGGAGACCCAGTACTTC.